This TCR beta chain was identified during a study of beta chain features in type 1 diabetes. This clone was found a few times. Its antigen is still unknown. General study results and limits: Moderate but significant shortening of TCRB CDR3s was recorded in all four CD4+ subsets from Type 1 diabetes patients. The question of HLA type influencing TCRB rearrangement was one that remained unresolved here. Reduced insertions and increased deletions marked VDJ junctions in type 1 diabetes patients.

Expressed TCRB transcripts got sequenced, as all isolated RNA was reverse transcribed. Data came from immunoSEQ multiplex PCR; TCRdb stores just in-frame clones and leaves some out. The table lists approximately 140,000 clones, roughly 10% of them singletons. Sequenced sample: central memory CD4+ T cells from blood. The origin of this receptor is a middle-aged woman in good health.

The chain's CDR3 is CASSPRDRYATNEKLFF. The CDR3 nucleotides read TGTGCCAGCAGCCCACGGGACAGATATGCAACTAATGAAAAACTGTTTTTT. The genes are TRBV14 and TRBJ1-4; TRBD1 matches at 7 bases. The CDR3 loop spans 17 amino acids. Germline-derived CDR1 and CDR2 are SGHDN and FVKESK. With 4 bases clipped from V and 0 bases from J, the junction kept 8 bases outside the gene matches. Filled out from reference TRBV14 and TRBJ1-4, the complete variable domain reads EAGVTQFPSHSVIEKGQTVTLRCDPISGHDNLYWYRRVMGKEIKFLLHFVKESKQDESGMPNNRFLAERTGGTYSTLKVQPAELEDSGVYFCASSPRDRYATNEKLFFGSGTQLSVL.